Listed below are T cell receptor beta chains from one sample, sequenced in a study of T cell responses to AZD1222 COVID-19 vaccine. Data came from immunoSEQ multiplex PCR; TCRdb stores just in-frame clones and leaves some out. Among roughly 120,000 clones listed, 88% were seen once. The material was peripheral blood, obtained 28 days after the second AZD1222 dose. The source of these receptors is an adult who received the AZD1222 COVID-19 vaccine. Both conserved end residues are part of each CDR3. D genes are given only for firm matches.

J	D	V	CDR3
TRBJ1-4	NA	TRBV7-9	CASSDRRPGEKLFF
TRBJ2-3	NA	TRBV5-5	CASSRAGTSTDTQYF
TRBJ1-3	TRBD1	TRBV19	CASSTFGTASGNTIYF
TRBJ1-6	NA	TRBV5-4	CASSLDVSPLHF
TRBJ1-3	TRBD1	TRBV6-6	CASSHRDRGYPGNTIYF
TRBJ2-7	NA	TRBV30	CAWSPTGNEQYF
TRBJ1-2	TRBD1	TRBV27	CASSFSGGDGYTF
TRBJ2-3	TRBD2	TRBV5-4	CASSLVCPFPSGTCTDTQYF
TRBJ1-3	NA	TRBV7-9	CASSLASPRAGNTIYF
TRBJ1-2	NA	TRBV29-1	CSVEDLAWGYTF
TRBJ1-5	NA	TRBV6-5	CASGDGSNQPQHF
TRBJ2-7	NA	TRBV6-2/TRBV6-3	CASIPAGFHEQYF
TRBJ1-1	NA	TRBV9	CASSPGRGIRDTEAFF
TRBJ2-2	NA	TRBV14	CASSQSFRTHNTGELFF
TRBJ2-5	NA	TRBV5-1	CASSLAAGGEQTQYF
TRBJ2-3	TRBD2	TRBV4-3	CASSQDGIAGPSTDTQYF
TRBJ1-1	TRBD1	TRBV27	CASRAGTGVPVNTEAFF
TRBJ1-2	NA	TRBV7-9	CATSEGQATNYGYTF
TRBJ2-7	NA	TRBV29-1	CSVEITGAGEQYF
TRBJ1-3	TRBD1	TRBV19	CASGQGSGNTIYF
TRBJ2-1	TRBD2	TRBV7-8	CASSWGAGEYNEQFF
TRBJ1-1	NA	TRBV6-6	CASRVKGNTEAFF
TRBJ1-1	NA	TRBV7-3	CASSLSRDTEAFF
TRBJ1-2	TRBD1	TRBV5-1	CASSPPGQGNYGYTF
TRBJ2-7	NA	TRBV10-3	CAISFDGTAHEQYF
TRBJ1-5	NA	TRBV20-1	CSASRGGNDQPQHF
TRBJ2-3	TRBD1	TRBV5-6	CASSLVVRTGLTDTQYF
TRBJ1-4	NA	TRBV5-4	CASRRSGNEKLFF
TRBJ1-1	TRBD1	TRBV25-1	CASTWDSQNTEAFF
TRBJ1-3	NA	TRBV25-1	CASSESGIKGNTIYF
TRBJ1-5	TRBD1	TRBV29-1	CSVERKPGTGDNQPQHF
TRBJ2-7	NA	TRBV6-1	CASSEGYEQYF
TRBJ2-1	NA	TRBV11-3	CASSLRGSYNEQFF
TRBJ2-7	TRBD2	TRBV15	CATSRSSGREEEQYF
TRBJ1-4	NA	TRBV19	CASSIGGQTGTNEKLFF
TRBJ2-2	TRBD1	TRBV7-2	CASSLAFGQANTGELFF
TRBJ2-1	TRBD2	TRBV7-9	CASISRAGGPNEQFF
TRBJ1-3	NA	TRBV13	CASRQLGTGSTGNTIYF
TRBJ1-5	NA	TRBV18	CASSPGGAQSNQPQHF
TRBJ2-2	TRBD1	TRBV15	CATSRDVQGASLAAGELFF
TRBJ2-3	NA	TRBV12-3/TRBV12-4	CASKGGNTDTQYF
TRBJ2-1	TRBD2	TRBV4-2	CASSLFPGGSDEQFF
TRBJ1-1	NA	TRBV6-5	CASSWRGNEAFF
TRBJ2-5	TRBD2	TRBV3-1/TRBV3-2	CASSQGGAGGPSFKRPTYF
TRBJ1-4	TRBD1	TRBV2	CASSPDRGNEKLFF
TRBJ2-1	NA	TRBV14	CASSPTGLGYNEQFF
TRBJ2-1	TRBD2	TRBV7-2	CASSLYPLGLAANNEQFF
TRBJ2-5	NA	TRBV18	CASSPGETQYF
TRBJ1-5	TRBD1	TRBV2	CASTLLGGSNQPQHF
TRBJ1-1	TRBD1	TRBV6-1	CASSEGSGQTEAFF
TRBJ2-2	NA	TRBV6-6	CASSQSRLGSWSSATGELFF
TRBJ1-6	TRBD1	TRBV5-1	CASAWGDRDNSPLHF
TRBJ2-7	TRBD1	TRBV5-6	CASSLAGTGAYEQYF
TRBJ2-5	TRBD1	TRBV5-4	CASSLGPGGRGETQYF